Below are 2 T cell receptor beta chains sequenced from a single sample in a study of blood T cell repertoires in COVID-19. Sequencing used immunoSEQ multiplex PCR; TCRdb keeps in-frame clones, though not all of them. The sample comprises about 370,000 clones, around 89% of which are singletons, and around 3% rests with the top ten. Material: peripheral blood. The receptors shown here come from a woman in her 30s with COVID-19, enrolled during active disease.

V usage is TRBV4-3 and J usage is TRBJ2-1; 7 bases match TRBD2. Germline CDR1 and CDR2: LGHNA and YSLEER. Trimming took 3 bases from V and 3 from J; bases not matched to a gene: 8. This CDR3 is built from 16 residues. CDR3 residues: CASSQSPSGHYNEQFF. CDR3 DNA sequence: TGCGCCAGCAGCCAGAGTCCTAGCGGACACTACAATGAGCAGTTCTTC.

The chain links TRBV15 to TRBJ2-5, with D possibly TRBD1 on 7 matching bases. This CDR3 comprises 15 residues. Germline CDR1 reads LNHNV; CDR2 reads YYDKDF (reference sequence). V was pared by 3 bases and J by 5 bases, with 16 bases between. CDR3 amino acids: CATSSYRGGGETQYF. For the CDR3, the DNA is TGTGCCACCAGCAGCTACAGGGGAGGAGGGGAGACCCAGTACTTC.